These 7 T cell receptor beta chains were sequenced from one sample in a study of shared T cell receptors in the human thymus. The table came from immunoSEQ multiplex PCR; TCRdb's copy has only in-frame clones and leaves some out. The repertoire includes some 760,000 clones, 70% to 90% of them detected once, and roughly 0.01% sits in the top ten. The sample was also reused in another study, on human thymus T cells.

The sample taken for sequencing was thymocytes. Every receptor here comes from a girl under three years old with a congenital heart defect.

V and J are TRBV5-1 and TRBJ1-6; no clear D. V gave up 6 bases and J gave up 0 bases, with 4 bases separating them. Per germline, CDR1 SGHRS and CDR2 YFSETQ. The CDR3 loop spans 13 amino acids. The CDR3 reads CASTSSYNSPLHF. Here the CDR3 DNA reads TGCGCCAGCACTAGCTCCTATAATTCACCCCTCCACTTT.

The V call is TRBV20-1, the J call TRBJ1-2; D gene unclear. The CDR3 consists of 9 residues. The V gene's germline CDR1 is DFQATT and CDR2 SNEGSKA (reference sequence). Trimming cost V 3 bases and J 6 bases, with 2 bases left between them. The CDR3 coding sequence is TGCAGTGCTAGCAATGGCTACACCTTC. Its translation: CSASNGYTF.

The chain has TRBV6-1 and TRBJ2-7; weak D call: TRBD2 (5 bases). The germline V gene encodes CDR1 MNHNS and CDR2 SASEGT. The CDR3 loop spans 15 amino acids. V was trimmed by 6 bases and J by 1 base, leaving 16 bases between them. The DNA of the CDR3 is TGTGCCAGCAGGCCAAGAGGGATGGCTTCCTACGAGCAGTACTTC. This translates into CASRPRGMASYEQYF.

This chain's CDR3 is CASSSTGMRVAGEETQYF. CDR3 nucleotides: TGTGCCAGCAGTTCGACAGGGATGAGGGTAGCAGGGGAAGAGACCCAGTACTTC. The V call is TRBV27, the J call TRBJ2-5; TRBD1 agrees at 7 bases. The CDR3 loop spans 18 amino acids. V lost 4 bases to trimming and J lost 3 bases; unmatched junction nucleotides: 17. Germline CDR1 is MNHEY and CDR2 is SMNVEV (reference sequence).

Notes on this clone: The sample carries other DNA sequences with the same CDR3. The genes are TRBV10-2 and TRBJ1-5; no definite D call. Trimming took 0 bases from V and 5 from J, leaving 8 bases between them. CDR3 length equals 14 residues. Germline CDR1 WSHSY, CDR2 SAAADI. DNA of the CDR3: TGCGCCAGCAGTGAGTCTTCGGGTGATCAGCCCCAGCATTTT. It is translated as CASSESSGDQPQHF.

The chain couples TRBV27 to TRBJ1-2, with a weak D call TRBD1 (5 bases). This CDR3 spans 15 amino acids. Germline loops: CDR1 MNHEY, CDR2 SMNVEV (reference sequence). V was clipped by 6 bases and J by 4 bases, with 18 bases between them. The DNA for the CDR3 is TGTGCCAGCAGGCGGACACCCTATTGGGTCTATGGCTACACCTTC. Residues: CASRRTPYWVYGYTF.

This sequence joins TRBV18 and TRBJ2-5; 8 positions match TRBD1. Trimming at V came to 6 bases and at J to 5 bases, leaving 11 bases not matched to a gene. The CDR3 has 15 amino acids. The V gene's germline CDR1 is KGHSH and CDR2 LQKENI. The CDR3 sequence is CASSPKDRVNETQYF. In nucleotides, the CDR3 is TGTGCCAGCTCTCCAAAGGACAGGGTAAATGAGACCCAGTACTTC.